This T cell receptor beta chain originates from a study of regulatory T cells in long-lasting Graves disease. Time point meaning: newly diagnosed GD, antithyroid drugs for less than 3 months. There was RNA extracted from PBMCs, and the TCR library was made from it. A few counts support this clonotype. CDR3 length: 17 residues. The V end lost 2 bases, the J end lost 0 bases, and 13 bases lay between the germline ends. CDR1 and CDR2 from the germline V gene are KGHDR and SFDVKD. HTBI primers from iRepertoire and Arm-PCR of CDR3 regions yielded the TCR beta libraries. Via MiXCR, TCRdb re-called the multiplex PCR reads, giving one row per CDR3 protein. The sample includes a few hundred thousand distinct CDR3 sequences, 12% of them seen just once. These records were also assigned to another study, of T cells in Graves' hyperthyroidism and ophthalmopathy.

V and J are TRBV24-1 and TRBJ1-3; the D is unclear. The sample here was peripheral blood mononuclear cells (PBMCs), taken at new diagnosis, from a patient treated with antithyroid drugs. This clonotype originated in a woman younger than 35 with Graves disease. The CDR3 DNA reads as TGTGCCACCAGTGATTCCTCGGACGCCAGCTCTGGAAACACCATATATTTT. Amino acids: CATSDSSDASSGNTIYF.